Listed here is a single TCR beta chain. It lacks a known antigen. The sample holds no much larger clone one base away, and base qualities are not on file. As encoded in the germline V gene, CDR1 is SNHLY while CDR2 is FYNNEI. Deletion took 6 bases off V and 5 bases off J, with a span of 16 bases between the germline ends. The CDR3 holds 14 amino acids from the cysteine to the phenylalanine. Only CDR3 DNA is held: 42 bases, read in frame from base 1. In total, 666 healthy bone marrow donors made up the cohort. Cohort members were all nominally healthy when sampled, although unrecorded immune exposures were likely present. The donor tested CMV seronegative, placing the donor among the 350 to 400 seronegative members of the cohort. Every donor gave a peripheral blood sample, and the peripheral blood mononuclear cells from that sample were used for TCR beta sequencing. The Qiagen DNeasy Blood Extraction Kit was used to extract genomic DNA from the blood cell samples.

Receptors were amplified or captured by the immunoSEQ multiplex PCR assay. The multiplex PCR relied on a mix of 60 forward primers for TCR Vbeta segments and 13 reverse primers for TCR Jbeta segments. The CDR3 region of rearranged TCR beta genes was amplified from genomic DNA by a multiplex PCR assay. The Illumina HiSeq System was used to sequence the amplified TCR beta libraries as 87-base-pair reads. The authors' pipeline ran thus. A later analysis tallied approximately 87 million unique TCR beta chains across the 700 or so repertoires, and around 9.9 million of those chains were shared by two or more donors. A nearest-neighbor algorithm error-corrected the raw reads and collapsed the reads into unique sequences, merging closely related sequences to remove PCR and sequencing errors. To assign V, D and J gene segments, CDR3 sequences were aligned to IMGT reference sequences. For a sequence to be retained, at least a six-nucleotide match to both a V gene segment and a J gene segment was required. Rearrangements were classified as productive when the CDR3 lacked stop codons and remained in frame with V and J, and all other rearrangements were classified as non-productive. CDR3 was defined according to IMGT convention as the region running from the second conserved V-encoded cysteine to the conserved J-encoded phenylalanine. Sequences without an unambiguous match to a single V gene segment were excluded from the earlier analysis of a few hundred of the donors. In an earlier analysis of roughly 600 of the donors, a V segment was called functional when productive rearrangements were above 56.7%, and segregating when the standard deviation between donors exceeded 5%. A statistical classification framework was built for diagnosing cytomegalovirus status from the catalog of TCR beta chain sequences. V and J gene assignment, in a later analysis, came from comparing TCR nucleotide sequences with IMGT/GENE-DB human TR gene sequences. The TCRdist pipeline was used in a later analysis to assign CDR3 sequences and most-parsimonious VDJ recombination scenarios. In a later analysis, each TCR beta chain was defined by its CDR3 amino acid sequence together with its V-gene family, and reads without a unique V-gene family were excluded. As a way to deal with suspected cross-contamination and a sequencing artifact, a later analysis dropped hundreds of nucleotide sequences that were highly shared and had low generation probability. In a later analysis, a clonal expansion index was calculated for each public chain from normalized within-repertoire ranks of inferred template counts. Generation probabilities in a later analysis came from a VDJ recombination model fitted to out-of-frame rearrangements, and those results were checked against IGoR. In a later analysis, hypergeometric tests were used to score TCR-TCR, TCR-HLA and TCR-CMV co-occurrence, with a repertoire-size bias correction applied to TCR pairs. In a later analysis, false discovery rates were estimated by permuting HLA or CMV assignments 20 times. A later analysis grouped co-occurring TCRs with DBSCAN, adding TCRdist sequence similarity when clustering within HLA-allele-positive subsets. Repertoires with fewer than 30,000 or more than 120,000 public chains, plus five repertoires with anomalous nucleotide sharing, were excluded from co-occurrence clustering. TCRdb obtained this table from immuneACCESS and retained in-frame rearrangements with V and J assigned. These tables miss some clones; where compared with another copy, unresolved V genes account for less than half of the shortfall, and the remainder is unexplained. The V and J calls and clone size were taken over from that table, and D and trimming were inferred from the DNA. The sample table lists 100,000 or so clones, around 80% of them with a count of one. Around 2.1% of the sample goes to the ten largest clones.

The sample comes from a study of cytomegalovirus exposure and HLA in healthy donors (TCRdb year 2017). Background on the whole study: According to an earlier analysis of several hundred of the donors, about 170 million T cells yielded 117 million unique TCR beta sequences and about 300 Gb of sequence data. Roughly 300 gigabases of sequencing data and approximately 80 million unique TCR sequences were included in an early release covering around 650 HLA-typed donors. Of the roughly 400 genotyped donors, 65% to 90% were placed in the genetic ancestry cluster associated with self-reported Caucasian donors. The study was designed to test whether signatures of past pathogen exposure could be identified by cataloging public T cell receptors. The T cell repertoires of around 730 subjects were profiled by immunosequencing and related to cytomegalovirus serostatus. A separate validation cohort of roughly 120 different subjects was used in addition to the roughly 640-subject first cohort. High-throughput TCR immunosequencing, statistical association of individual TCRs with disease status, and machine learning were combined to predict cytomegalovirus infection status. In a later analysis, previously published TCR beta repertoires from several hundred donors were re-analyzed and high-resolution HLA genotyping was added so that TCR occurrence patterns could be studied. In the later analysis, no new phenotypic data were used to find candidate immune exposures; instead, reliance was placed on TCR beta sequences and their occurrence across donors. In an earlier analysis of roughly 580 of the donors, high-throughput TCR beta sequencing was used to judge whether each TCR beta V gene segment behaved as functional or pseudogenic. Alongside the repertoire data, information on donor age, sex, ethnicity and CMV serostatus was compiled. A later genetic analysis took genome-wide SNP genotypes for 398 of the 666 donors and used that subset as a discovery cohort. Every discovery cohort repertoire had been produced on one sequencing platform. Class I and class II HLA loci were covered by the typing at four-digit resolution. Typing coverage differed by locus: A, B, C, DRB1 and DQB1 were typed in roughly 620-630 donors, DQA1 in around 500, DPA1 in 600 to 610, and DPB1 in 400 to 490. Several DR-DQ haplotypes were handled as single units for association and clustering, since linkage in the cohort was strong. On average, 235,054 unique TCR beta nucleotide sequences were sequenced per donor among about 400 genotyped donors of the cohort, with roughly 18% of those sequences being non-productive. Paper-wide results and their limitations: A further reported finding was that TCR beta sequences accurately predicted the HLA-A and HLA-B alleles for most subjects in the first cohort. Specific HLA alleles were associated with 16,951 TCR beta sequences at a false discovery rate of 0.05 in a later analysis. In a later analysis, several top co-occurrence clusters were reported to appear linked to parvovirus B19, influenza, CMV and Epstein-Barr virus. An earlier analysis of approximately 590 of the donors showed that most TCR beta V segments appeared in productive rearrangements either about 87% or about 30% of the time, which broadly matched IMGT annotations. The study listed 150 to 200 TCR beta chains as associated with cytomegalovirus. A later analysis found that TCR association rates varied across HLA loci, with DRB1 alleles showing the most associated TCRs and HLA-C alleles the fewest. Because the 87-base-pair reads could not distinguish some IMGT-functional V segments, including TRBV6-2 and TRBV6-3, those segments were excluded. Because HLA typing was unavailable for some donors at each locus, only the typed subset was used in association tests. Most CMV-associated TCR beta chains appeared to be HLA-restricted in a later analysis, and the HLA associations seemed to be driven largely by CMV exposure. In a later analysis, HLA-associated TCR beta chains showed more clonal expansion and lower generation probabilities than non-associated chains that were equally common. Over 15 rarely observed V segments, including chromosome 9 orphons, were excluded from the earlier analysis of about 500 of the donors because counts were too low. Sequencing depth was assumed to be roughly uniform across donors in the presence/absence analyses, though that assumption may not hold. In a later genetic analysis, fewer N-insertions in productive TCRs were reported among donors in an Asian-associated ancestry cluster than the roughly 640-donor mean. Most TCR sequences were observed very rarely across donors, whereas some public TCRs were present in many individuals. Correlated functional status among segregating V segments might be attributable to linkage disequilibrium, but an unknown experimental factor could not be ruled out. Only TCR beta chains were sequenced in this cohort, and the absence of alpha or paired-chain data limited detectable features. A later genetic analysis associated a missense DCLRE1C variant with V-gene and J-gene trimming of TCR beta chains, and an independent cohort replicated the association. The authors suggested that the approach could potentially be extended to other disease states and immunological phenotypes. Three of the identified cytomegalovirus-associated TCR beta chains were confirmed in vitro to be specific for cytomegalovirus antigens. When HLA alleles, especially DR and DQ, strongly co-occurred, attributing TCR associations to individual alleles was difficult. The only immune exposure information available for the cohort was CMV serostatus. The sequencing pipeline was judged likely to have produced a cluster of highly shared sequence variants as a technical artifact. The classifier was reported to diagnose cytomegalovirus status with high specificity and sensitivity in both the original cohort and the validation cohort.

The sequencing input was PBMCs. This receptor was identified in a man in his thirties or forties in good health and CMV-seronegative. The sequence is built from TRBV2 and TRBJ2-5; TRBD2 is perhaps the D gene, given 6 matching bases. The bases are TGTGCCAGCAGACCCAGACTAGAAGCGGAGACCCAGTACTTC. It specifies CASRPRLEAETQYF.